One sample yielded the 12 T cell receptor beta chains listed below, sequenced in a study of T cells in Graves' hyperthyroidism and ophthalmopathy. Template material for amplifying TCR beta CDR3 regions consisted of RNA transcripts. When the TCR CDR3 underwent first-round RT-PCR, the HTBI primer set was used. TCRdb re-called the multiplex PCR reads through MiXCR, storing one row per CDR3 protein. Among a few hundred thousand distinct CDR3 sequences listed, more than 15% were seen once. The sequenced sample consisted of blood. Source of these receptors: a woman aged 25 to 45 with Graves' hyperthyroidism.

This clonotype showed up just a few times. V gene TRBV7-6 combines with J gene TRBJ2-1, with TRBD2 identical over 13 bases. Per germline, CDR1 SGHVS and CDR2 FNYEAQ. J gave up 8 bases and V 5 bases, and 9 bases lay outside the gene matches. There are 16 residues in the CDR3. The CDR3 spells CASSNRLAGGGDEQFF. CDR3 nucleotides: TGTGCCAGCAGCAATCGACTAGCGGGAGGTGGCGATGAGCAGTTCTTC.

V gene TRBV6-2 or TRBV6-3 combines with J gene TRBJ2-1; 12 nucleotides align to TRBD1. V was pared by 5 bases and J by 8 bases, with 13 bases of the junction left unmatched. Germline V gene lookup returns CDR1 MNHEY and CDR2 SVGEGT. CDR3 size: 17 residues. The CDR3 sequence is CASSPRPGTGGVYEQFF. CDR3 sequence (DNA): TGTGCCAGCAGTCCCCGCCCCGGGACAGGGGGCGTATATGAGCAGTTCTTC.

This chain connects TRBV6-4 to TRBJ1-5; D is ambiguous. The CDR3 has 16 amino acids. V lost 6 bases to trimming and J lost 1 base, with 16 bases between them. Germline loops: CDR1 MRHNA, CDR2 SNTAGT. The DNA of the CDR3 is TGTGCCAGCAGAACGCTGGGAGTTCGGAGCAATCAGCCCCAGCATTTT. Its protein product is CASRTLGVRSNQPQHF.

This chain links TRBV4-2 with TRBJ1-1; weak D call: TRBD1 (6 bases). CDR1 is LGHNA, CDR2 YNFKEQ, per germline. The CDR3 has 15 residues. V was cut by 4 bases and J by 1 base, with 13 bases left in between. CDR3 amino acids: CASSRSDRSNTEAFF. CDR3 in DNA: TGTGCCAGCAGCCGATCCGACAGGTCGAACACTGAAGCTTTCTTT.

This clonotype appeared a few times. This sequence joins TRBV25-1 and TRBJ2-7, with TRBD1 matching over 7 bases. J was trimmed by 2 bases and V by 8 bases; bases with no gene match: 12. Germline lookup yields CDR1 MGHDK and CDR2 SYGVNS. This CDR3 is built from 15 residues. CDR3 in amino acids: CASSYPGTDPYEQYF. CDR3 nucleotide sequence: TGTGCCAGCTCTTACCCCGGGACAGATCCCTACGAGCAGTACTTC.

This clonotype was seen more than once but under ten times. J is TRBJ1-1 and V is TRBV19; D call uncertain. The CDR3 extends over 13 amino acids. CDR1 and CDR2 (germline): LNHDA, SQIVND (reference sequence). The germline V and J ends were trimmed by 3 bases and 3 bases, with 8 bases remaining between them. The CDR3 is CASSIVLHTEAFF. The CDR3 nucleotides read TGTGCCAGTAGTATCGTTCTCCACACTGAAGCTTTCTTT.

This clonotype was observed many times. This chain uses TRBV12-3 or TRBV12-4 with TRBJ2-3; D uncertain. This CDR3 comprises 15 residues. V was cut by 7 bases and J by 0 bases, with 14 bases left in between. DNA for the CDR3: TGTGCCAGCACCTTCGGACCCCCAAGCACAGATACGCAGTATTTT. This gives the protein CASTFGPPSTDTQYF.

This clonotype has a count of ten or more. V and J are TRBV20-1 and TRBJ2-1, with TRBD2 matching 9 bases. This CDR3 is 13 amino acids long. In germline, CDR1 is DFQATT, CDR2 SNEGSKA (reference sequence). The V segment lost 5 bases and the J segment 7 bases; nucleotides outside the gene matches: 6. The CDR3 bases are TGCAGTGCTCCGGGACTAGCCGGAAATGAGCAGTTCTTC. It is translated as CSAPGLAGNEQFF.

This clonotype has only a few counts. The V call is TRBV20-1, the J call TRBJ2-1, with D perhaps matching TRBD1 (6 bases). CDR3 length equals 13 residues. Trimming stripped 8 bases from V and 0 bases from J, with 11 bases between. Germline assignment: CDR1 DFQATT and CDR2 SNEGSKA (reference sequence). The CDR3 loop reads CSFRDNSYNEQFF. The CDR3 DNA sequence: TGCAGTTTCCGGGACAACTCCTACAATGAGCAGTTCTTC.

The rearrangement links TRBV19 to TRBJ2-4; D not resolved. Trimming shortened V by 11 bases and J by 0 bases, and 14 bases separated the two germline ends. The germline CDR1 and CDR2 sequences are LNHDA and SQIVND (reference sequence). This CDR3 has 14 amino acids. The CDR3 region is CAAAGSLAKNIQYF. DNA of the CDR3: TGTGCCGCAGCAGGCAGTTTAGCCAAAAACATTCAGTACTTC.

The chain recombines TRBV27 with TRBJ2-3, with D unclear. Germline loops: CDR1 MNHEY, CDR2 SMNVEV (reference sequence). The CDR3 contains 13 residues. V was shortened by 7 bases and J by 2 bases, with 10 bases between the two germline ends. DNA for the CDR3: TGTGCCAGCATGGCTAGTGTCACAGATACGCAGTATTTT. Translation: CASMASVTDTQYF.

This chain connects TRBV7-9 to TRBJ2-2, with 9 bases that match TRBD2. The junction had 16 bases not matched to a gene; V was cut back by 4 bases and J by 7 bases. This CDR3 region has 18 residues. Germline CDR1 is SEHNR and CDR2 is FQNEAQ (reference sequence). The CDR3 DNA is TGTGCCAGCAGCTCGAATGCGGGGGTAGCGGGAGACATCGGGGAGCTGTTTTTT. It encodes CASSSNAGVAGDIGELFF.